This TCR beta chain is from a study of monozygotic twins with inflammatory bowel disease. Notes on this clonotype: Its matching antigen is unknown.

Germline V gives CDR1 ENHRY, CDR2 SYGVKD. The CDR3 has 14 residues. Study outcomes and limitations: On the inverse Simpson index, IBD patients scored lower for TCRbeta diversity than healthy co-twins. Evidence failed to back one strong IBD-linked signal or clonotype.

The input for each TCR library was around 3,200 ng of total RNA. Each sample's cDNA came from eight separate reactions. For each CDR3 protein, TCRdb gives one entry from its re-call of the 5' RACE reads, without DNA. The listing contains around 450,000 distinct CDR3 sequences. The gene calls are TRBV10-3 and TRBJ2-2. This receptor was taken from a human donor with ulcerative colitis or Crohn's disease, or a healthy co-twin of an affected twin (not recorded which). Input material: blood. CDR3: CAIFRGVDTGELFF.